These T cell receptor beta chains were read from a single sample in a study of OX40 agonist ivuxolimab in advanced cancers. Profiled with immunoSEQ multiplex PCR; TCRdb holds only in-frame clones, not every one. The sample includes roughly 48,000 clones, roughly 89% of them seen just once. The starting material was CD4+ or CD8+ T cells sorted from blood, obtained in a trial of the OX40 agonist ivuxolimab. These receptors originate from an adult with an advanced solid tumor such as melanoma, head and neck, liver or kidney cancer. CDR3s include the opening cysteine and the closing phenylalanine or tryptophan. The D gene is left open where the match is weak. Clone size appears in some rows only: once, few, many, or a class for an expanded clone.

v_gene	d_gene	abundance	j_gene	CDR3nt	CDR3aa
TRBV19	NA	NA	TRBJ2-1	TGTGCCAGTAGTATTTTGGCATCGGGTGAGCAGTTCTTC	CASSILASGEQFF
TRBV6-5	NA	NA	TRBJ1-2	TGTGCCAGCAGTTACTCGATGGGGTCAGGCTATGGCTACACCTTC	CASSYSMGSGYGYTF
TRBV7-8	TRBD2	NA	TRBJ2-3	TGTGCCAGCAGCCCGTATAGCGGGGGAACAGATACGCAGTATTTT	CASSPYSGGTDTQYF
TRBV7-6	NA	once	TRBJ2-2	TGTGCCAGCAGCTTAGTCAATTGGGTCACCGGGGAGCTGTTTTTT	CASSLVNWVTGELFF
TRBV5-4	TRBD1	NA	TRBJ1-1	TGTGCCAGCAGCTTGGGCAGGGGGCTGGATGAAGCTTTCTTT	CASSLGRGLDEAFF
TRBV4-3	TRBD2	NA	TRBJ2-3	TGCGCCAGCACGTATTCTCCTAGCGGGGGAACAGATACGCAGTATTTT	CASTYSPSGGTDTQYF
TRBV9	NA	once	TRBJ2-3	TGTGCCAGCAGCGCGGTACCAAATACGCAGTATTTT	CASSAVPNTQYF
TRBV4-1	NA	NA	TRBJ2-2	TGCGCCAGCAGCCAGCCGACGGGGAACACCGGGGAGCTGTTTTTT	CASSQPTGNTGELFF
TRBV7-8	TRBD1	NA	TRBJ1-2	TGTGCCAGCAGTCCTACAGGGGGCATTGGCTACACCTTC	CASSPTGGIGYTF
TRBV5-6	NA	NA	TRBJ1-6	TGTGCCAGCAGCTTGGCTGGAGGACGGATCTATAATTCACCCCTCCACTTT	CASSLAGGRIYNSPLHF
TRBV5-6	TRBD2	NA	TRBJ2-1	TGTGCCAGCAGCTTGGTTTCGTCTAGCGGATACAATGAGCAGTTCTTC	CASSLVSSSGYNEQFF
TRBV27	TRBD1	NA	TRBJ2-7	TGTGCCAGCAGTACCATGATCCGGGACAGCACCTACGAGCAGTACTTC	CASSTMIRDSTYEQYF
TRBV4-3	TRBD2	NA	TRBJ2-3	TGCGCCAGCAGCCAAAACCGCGGGGGGGCGGTGGATACGCAGTATTTT	CASSQNRGGAVDTQYF
TRBV13	NA	NA	TRBJ1-3	TGTGCCAGCAGTGACAGGAGCTTTATCTCTGGAAACACCATATATTTT	CASSDRSFISGNTIYF
TRBV28	TRBD1	NA	TRBJ2-2	TGTGCCAGCCGACGACGACAGGGGATCGGGGAGCTGTTTTTT	CASRRRQGIGELFF
TRBV28	TRBD1	NA	TRBJ2-1	TGTGCCAGCAGTTTAGGACAGGGGGCCTACAATGAGCAGTTCTTC	CASSLGQGAYNEQFF
TRBV2	NA	NA	TRBJ1-1	TGTGCCAGCAGTGAAACTGCCGAAGCTTTCTTT	CASSETAEAFF
TRBV27	TRBD2	NA	TRBJ2-1	TGTGCCAGCAGTTTTCCGCTGGGAGGGAAAAATGAGCAGTTCTTC	CASSFPLGGKNEQFF
TRBV6-4	NA	NA	TRBJ2-1	TGTGCCAGCAGTGGGACAGACTACAATGAGCAGTTCTTC	CASSGTDYNEQFF
TRBV6-1	NA	NA	TRBJ1-1	TGTGCCCGACCGACGGACCCGCGAAGGAGTACTGAAGCTTTCTTT	CARPTDPRRSTEAFF
TRBV28	NA	NA	TRBJ2-7	TGTGCCAGCGGCCCTAGGTACCCATCCTACGAGCAGTACTTC	CASGPRYPSYEQYF
TRBV5-4	NA	NA	TRBJ1-1	TGTGCCAGCAGCTTGCCGGGGACTGCCCCTGAAGCTTTCTTT	CASSLPGTAPEAFF
TRBV6-5	NA	NA	TRBJ2-7	TGTGCCAGCAGTTTGTCCGGAAGGGGGAGCTCCTACGAGCAGTACTTC	CASSLSGRGSSYEQYF
TRBV10-3	TRBD1	NA	TRBJ2-5	TGTGCCATCAGTGAGACGGGACAGGGGGCAGGGGAGACCCAGTACTTC	CAISETGQGAGETQYF
TRBV4-1	TRBD2	NA	TRBJ2-3	TGCGCCAGCAGCCACCCCGGGGGGGCTGGCACAGATACGCAGTATTTT	CASSHPGGAGTDTQYF
TRBV5-1	TRBD2	once	TRBJ2-2	TGCGCCAGCAGCTTCAGTAGCGGGGGGGCCCCCGGGGAGCTGTTTTTT	CASSFSSGGAPGELFF
TRBV11-2	TRBD1	NA	TRBJ2-1	TGTGCCAGCAGTGGGACAGGGGGCATCGATGAGCAGTTCTTC	CASSGTGGIDEQFF
TRBV4-1	TRBD2	NA	TRBJ2-4	TGCGCCAGCAGCGATTCGGGGGAGGGGAACATTCAGTACTTC	CASSDSGEGNIQYF
TRBV7-8	TRBD1	NA	TRBJ1-2	TGTGCCAGCAGCTCAAACAGGGGTCCATACTATTTAGGTGGGGAAGCTGGCTACACCTTC	CASSSNRGPYYLGGEAGYTF
TRBV12-5	NA	NA	TRBJ1-2	TGTGCTAGTGGTACAGAGGGAGGGTACTATGGCTACACCTTC	CASGTEGGYYGYTF
TRBV4-1	NA	NA	TRBJ1-1	TGCGCCAGCAGCCCCCCGGACAGTGAAGCTTTCTTT	CASSPPDSEAFF
TRBV4-2	NA	NA	TRBJ1-6	TGTGCCAGCAGCCAAGAGGGCATTCTTGCCCTCCACTTT	CASSQEGILALHF
TRBV29-1	NA	NA	TRBJ1-1	TGCAGCGTTGGTCAAGCTTTCTTT	CSVGQAFF